Below, 14 T cell receptor beta chains from the same sample are listed, as sequenced in a study of T cell responses to AZD1222 COVID-19 vaccine. Repertoires were generated with immunoSEQ multiplex PCR, while TCRdb's copy carries only in-frame clones and drops some. With some 150,000 clones in the sample, the ten largest clones hold about 2%. Sequenced sample: peripheral blood. The origin of the receptors is an adult in good health.

The chain couples TRBV28 to TRBJ2-7; D possibly matches TRBD1 or TRBD2 (6 bases each). The CDR3 contains 16 residues. CDR1 is MDHEN, CDR2 SYDVKM, per germline. V was trimmed by 7 bases and J by 3 bases, leaving 22 bases between them. CDR3 in amino acids: CASNGGGLSSLYEQYF. CDR3 nucleotide sequence: TGTGCCAGCAACGGAGGGGGTCTGTCCTCCCTCTACGAGCAGTACTTC. The full variable domain, in which reference TRBV28 and TRBJ2-7 provide the parts outside the CDR3, is DVKVTQSSRYLVKRTGEKVFLECVQDMDHENMFWYRQDPGLGLRLIYFSYDVKMKEKGDIPEGYSVSREKKERFSLILESASTNQTSMYLCASNGGGLSSLYEQYFGPGTRLTVT.

This chain connects TRBV6-5 to TRBJ2-7, with 9 positions matching TRBD1. The V segment lost 2 bases and the J segment 5 bases; nucleotides outside the gene matches: 7. Germline CDR1 is MNHEY and CDR2 is SVGAGI. The CDR3 spans 15 residues. CDR3 amino acids: CASSYTGTGRNEQYF. The CDR3 nucleotides are TGTGCCAGCAGTTACACCGGGACAGGGCGGAACGAGCAGTACTTC.

The chain is built from TRBV2 and TRBJ2-5; TRBD1 might be the D (7 bases). The CDR3 runs to 11 residues. The V gene's germline CDR1 is SNHLY and CDR2 FYNNEI. The V end lost 11 bases, the J end lost 3 bases, and 10 bases lay between the germline ends. The CDR3 DNA sequence: TGTGCCGGCGGGACAGAAGAGACCCAGTACTTC. Translated: CAGGTEETQYF.

This sequence joins TRBV23-1 and TRBJ1-2; TRBD1 aligns across 7 bases. TRBV23-1 is flagged as an ORF with uncertain function. V shed 4 bases and J 4 bases; nucleotides not matched to a gene: 3. The CDR3 contains 13 residues. The DNA for the CDR3 is TGCGCCAGCAGTCCCGGGACAGCCTATGGCTACACCTTC. Translating it yields CASSPGTAYGYTF.

The CDR3 DNA reads as TGTGCCAGCAGCCTCGCGGGACGGAGCTCTGGAAACACCATATATTTT. Protein sequence: CASSLAGRSSGNTIYF. V is TRBV7-6 and J is TRBJ1-3, with D possibly being TRBD1 (5 bases). Germline V CDR1 and CDR2: SGHVS, FNYEAQ. CDR3 length: 16 residues. The V gene lost 5 bases and the J gene lost 0 bases, with 14 bases spanning the gap.

The rearrangement links TRBV4-2 to TRBJ2-7; D is unclear. This CDR3 is built from 11 residues. The germline CDR1 and CDR2 sequences are LGHNA and YNFKEQ. V lost 5 bases and J 6 bases, leaving 8 bases between the germline ends. CDR3 sequence reads: CASSYGREQYF. CDR3 sequence (DNA): TGTGCCAGCAGCTACGGGCGCGAGCAGTACTTC.

The chain recombines TRBV3-1 (or the pseudogene TRBV3-2) with TRBJ2-1, with a tentative D call TRBD2 (5 bases). The CDR3 has 14 residues. Germline CDR1 and CDR2: LGHDT and YNNKEL (reference sequence). The ends were cut back, 0 bases at V and 9 bases at J, with 12 bases in the middle. In DNA, the CDR3 is TGTGCCAGCAGCCAAGATTGGGAGCCGGGTGAGCAGTTCTTC. This translates into CASSQDWEPGEQFF.

With regard to this clone: The identical CDR3 is also encoded by other nucleotide sequences in the sample. The chain has TRBV11-3 and TRBJ2-1; a possible D gene is TRBD1 (5 bases). Germline CDR1 SGHNT, CDR2 YENEEA. This CDR3 spans 13 amino acids. V lost 3 bases to trimming and J lost 6 bases, with 9 bases between them. The CDR3 region has the DNA TGTGCCAGCAGCTTCTCAGGGTCCAATGAGCAGTTCTTC. Encoded protein: CASSFSGSNEQFF.

V gene TRBV30 combines with J gene TRBJ1-4; no clear D. The length of the CDR3 is 11 residues. Germline CDR1 reads GTSNPN; CDR2 reads SVGIG (reference sequence). Trimming took off 2 bases at V and 10 bases at J, with 8 bases between the two ends. In DNA form, the CDR3 reads TGTGCCTGGAGTCCCTATGGAAAACTGTTTTTT. Translation gives CAWSPYGKLFF.

This chain joins TRBV19 and TRBJ2-3, with D unclear. This CDR3 contains 14 residues. The germline gives CDR1 LNHDA, CDR2 SQIVND (reference sequence). V lost 6 bases to trimming and J lost 2 bases, with 12 bases between them. The CDR3 sequence: CASSRAPYTDTQYF. DNA for the CDR3: TGTGCCAGTAGCCGAGCCCCATACACAGATACGCAGTATTTT.

V gene TRBV4-1 combines with J gene TRBJ2-7; tentatively, D is TRBD1 (6 bases). The CDR3 totals 16 residues. Germline-derived CDR1 and CDR2 are MGHRA and YSYEKL. V lost 0 bases, J lost 1 base, and 13 bases lay in between. DNA for the CDR3: TGCGCCAGCAGCCAAGAACTTACAGGGAGATCCTACGAGCAGTACTTC. It specifies CASSQELTGRSYEQYF.

The rearrangement links TRBV6-5 to TRBJ1-4; 7 nucleotides line up with TRBD1. Germline CDR1 reads MNHEY; CDR2 reads SVGAGI. The V and J ends lost 6 bases and 1 base, in that order; junction bases with no gene match: 2. This CDR3 is built from 14 residues. The CDR3 coding sequence is TGTGCCAGCAGCCGGACAGGAACTAATGAAAAACTGTTTTTT. Translating it yields CASSRTGTNEKLFF.

V is TRBV5-1 and J is TRBJ1-2; 8 bases are shared with TRBD1. Germline values: CDR1 SGHRS, CDR2 YFSETQ. The CDR3 contains 13 residues. J lost 6 bases, V lost 4 bases, and 5 bases had no gene match. CDR3 protein: CASSTRDRNGYTF. The CDR3 DNA is TGCGCCAGCAGCACCCGGGACAGGAATGGCTACACCTTC.

The chain couples TRBV28 to TRBJ1-1; TRBD1 agrees at 8 bases. The germline V gene encodes CDR1 MDHEN and CDR2 SYDVKM. The trim removed 6 bases at V and 3 bases at J, leaving 6 bases unmatched. This CDR3 has 14 amino acids. CDR3 nucleotide sequence: TGTGCCAGCAGGACGGGACAGGTCGACACTGAAGCTTTCTTT. Residues: CASRTGQVDTEAFF. The whole variable domain, filled in from reference TRBV28 and TRBJ1-1, reads DVKVTQSSRYLVKRTGEKVFLECVQDMDHENMFWYRQDPGLGLRLIYFSYDVKMKEKGDIPEGYSVSREKKERFSLILESASTNQTSMYLCASRTGQVDTEAFFGQGTRLTVV.